This entry describes one TCR beta chain. From germline, CDR1 is GTSNPN and CDR2 SVGIG (reference sequence). The CDR3 consists of 14 residues. The V and J ends lost 4 bases and 6 bases, in that order; junction bases with no gene match: 12. TCRdb's table, derived via immunoSEQ multiplex PCR, lists solely in-frame clones and lacks some. The table has hundreds of thousands of clones, just over 70% seen once. This entry belongs to a study of cytotoxic CD8 clonotypes in ibrutinib-treated CLL. The rearrangement links TRBV30 to TRBJ2-7; 7 bases are a match to TRBD1. The TCR sequence derives from a human donor with chronic lymphocytic leukemia. The source was PBMCs, collected after 12 months of ibrutinib treatment. Here the CDR3 reads CAWTLTGVSPEQYF. DNA of the CDR3: TGTGCCTGGACCCTTACAGGGGTCTCACCCGAGCAGTACTTC.